This is a list of T cell receptor beta chains from one sample in a study of T cell responses to AZD1222 COVID-19 vaccine. Measured with immunoSEQ multiplex PCR; TCRdb has only the in-frame clones, and not every one. The sample contains 150,000 or so clones, about 89% of which appear only once. The sequences come from peripheral blood, collected on day 0 of AZD1222 vaccination. The receptors here all came from an adult in good health. Each CDR3 is given with its conserved first and last residue.

v_call: TRBV6-4; cdr3_aa: CASSDLAGGPDTQYF
v_call: TRBV4-1; cdr3_aa: CASSQEIAGMSEAFF
v_call: TRBV6-5; cdr3_aa: CASRPSGYNNEQFF
v_call: TRBV29-1; cdr3_aa: CSVEGGRRETQYF
v_call: TRBV2; cdr3_aa: CASSEGWNSGNTIYF
v_call: TRBV4-2; cdr3_aa: CASSQDLGGSYEQYF
v_call: TRBV19; cdr3_aa: CASSIQRAANHEQYF
v_call: TRBV7-2; cdr3_aa: CASKRGGTGSNEAFF
v_call: TRBV9; cdr3_aa: CASSKQDWAQYF
v_call: TRBV7-9; cdr3_aa: CASSYPGNYGYTF
v_call: TRBV29-1; cdr3_aa: CSVERANNEQFF
v_call: TRBV9; cdr3_aa: CASSVGRARETQYF
v_call: TRBV7-2; cdr3_aa: CASSYLFFGTDNSPLHF
v_call: TRBV4-1; cdr3_aa: CASSQDAKHPDTQYF
v_call: TRBV18; cdr3_aa: CASSDRISNQPQHF
v_call: TRBV19; cdr3_aa: CASSPQGGQGNSPLHF
v_call: TRBV19; cdr3_aa: CASSIGIAGEPYNEQFF
v_call: TRBV28; cdr3_aa: CASSFKWEQFF